This TCR beta chain was obtained from a study of glioma-infiltrating T cells after dendritic cell vaccination. Study overall: Dendritic cell vaccination trial patients had either newly diagnosed or recurrent glioblastoma.

Data came from immunoSEQ multiplex PCR; TCRdb stores just in-frame clones and leaves some out. Here the sample spans tens of thousands of clones, around four fifths being singletons. None of the glioblastoma patients had an isocitrate dehydrogenase mutation. CDR3 length: 14 residues. The germline V and J ends were trimmed by 1 base and 2 bases, with 9 bases remaining between them. The germline V gene encodes CDR1 SGHTA and CDR2 FQGTGA. The chain carries TRBV7-3 and TRBJ2-7; possibly TRBD1 for D (6 bases). The TCR sequence derives from a human donor with glioblastoma. The sample consisted of blood, taken before dendritic cell vaccination. The CDR3 region is CASSLSGGPYEQYF. In DNA form, the CDR3 reads TGTGCCAGCAGCTTAAGTGGGGGCCCCTACGAGCAGTACTTC.